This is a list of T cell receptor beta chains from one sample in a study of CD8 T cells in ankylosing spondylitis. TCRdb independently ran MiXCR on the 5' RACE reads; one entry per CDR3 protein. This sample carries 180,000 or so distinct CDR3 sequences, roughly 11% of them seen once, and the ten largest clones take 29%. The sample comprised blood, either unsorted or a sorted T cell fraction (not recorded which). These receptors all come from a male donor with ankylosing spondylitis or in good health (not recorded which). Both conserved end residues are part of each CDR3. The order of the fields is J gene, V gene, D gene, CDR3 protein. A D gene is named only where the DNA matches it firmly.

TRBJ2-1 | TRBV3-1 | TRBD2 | CASSLSGIQYYNEQFF
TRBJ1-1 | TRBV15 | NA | CATSRKRDTEAFF
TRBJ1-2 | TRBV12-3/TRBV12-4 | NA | CATLLRYYGYTF
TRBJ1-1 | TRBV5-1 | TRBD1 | CASSKTVAGDRVGPRTKNTEAFF
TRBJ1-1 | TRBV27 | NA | CASSWTDGQTEAFF
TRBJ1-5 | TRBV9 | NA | CASSAAASNQPQHF
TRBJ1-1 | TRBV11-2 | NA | CASSPRQTKNTEAFF
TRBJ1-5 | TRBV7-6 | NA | CASSPSWNQPQHF
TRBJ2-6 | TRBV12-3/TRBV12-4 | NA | CASSFPKAGANVLTF
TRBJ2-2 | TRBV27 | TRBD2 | CASSLAAYTGELFF
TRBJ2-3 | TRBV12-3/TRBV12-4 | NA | CASILGGGTDTQYF
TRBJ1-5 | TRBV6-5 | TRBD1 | CASSYASGQGGNQPQHF
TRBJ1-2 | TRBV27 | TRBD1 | CASSLRTGVHYGYTF
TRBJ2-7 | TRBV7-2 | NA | CASSLEWLSYEQYF
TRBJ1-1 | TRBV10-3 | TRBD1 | CAIRNRGEGLMNTEAFF
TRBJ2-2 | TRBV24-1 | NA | CATPGDATSGELFF
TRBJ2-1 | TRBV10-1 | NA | CASSESRGFYNEQFF
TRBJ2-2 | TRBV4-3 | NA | CASSQLDGGGELFF
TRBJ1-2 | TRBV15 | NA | CATSARQAPIDGYTF
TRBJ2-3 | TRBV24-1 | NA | CAPSFGGRTDTQYF
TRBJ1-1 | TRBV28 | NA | CASRGQITEAFF
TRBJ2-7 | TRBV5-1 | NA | CASSFGLNSYEQYF
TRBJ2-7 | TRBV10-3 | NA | CAISGGTVSYEQYF
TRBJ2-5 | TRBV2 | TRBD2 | CASTLRAAGGQTQYF
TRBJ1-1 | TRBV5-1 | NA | CASSLQANTEAFF
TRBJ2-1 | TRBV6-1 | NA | CASSDLLAPPYNEQFF
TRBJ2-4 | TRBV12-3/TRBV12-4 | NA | CASSSGGGGRLAKNIQYF
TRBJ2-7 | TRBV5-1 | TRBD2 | CASSLAVTSGTYEQYF
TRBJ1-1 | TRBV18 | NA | CASSPSGVSEAFF
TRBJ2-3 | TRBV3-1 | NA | CASSQGFGGTDTQYF
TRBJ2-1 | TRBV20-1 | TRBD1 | CSAITGVSYNEQFF
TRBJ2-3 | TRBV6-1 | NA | CASSRRDWGTDTQYF
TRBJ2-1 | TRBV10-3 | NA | CAITSDVYNEQFF
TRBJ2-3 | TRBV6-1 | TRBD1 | CASRFKGAVTDTQYF
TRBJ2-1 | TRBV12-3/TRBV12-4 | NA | CAGERPEANEQFF
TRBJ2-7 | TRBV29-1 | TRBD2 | CSVEELAGGQYF
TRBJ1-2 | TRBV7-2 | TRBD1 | CASSLALGQGYGYTF
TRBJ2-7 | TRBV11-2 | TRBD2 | CASSFSAGEGYEQYF
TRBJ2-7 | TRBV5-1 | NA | CASSEQEDQQYF
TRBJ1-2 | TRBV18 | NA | CASSPSGANYGYTF
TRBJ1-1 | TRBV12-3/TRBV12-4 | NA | CASSVQTLNTEAFF
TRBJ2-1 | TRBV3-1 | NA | CASGHNEQFF
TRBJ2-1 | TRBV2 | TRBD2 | CASRALAGGGGNEQFF
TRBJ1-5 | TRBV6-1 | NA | CASSVRGQAGNQPQHF
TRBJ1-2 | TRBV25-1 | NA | CASSEYEVGYTF
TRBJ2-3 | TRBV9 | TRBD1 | CASSPRGQAEAYPDTQYF
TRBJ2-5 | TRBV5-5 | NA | CASSLLWGKETQYF
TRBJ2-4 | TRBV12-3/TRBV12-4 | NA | CASSLEAGGDAKNIQYF
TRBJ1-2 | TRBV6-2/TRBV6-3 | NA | CASSDRDYGYTF
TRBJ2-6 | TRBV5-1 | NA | CASSLVYPGHLSSGANVLTF
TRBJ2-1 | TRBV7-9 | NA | CASSLFLSSSYNEQFF
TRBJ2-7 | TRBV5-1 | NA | CASSPRRLSFGVYEQYF
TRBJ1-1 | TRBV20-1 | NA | CSARELRFLGAFF
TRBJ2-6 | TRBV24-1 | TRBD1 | CATSPGQGTIGANVLTF
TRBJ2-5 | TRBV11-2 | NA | CASSPGIGLETQYF
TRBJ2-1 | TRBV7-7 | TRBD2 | CASSFEGGLASGEQFF
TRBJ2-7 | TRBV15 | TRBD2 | CATSRKREVSEQYF